The clone carrying this TCR beta chain appeared a few times. This entry is derived from a study of blood T cells in healthy people across ages. PCR was performed a second time for roughly 7 to 12 cycles using a sample-barcoded 5' primer and a J-beta primer mix. TCRdb used MiXCR to reprocess the 5' RACE reads, holding one entry per CDR3 protein. The data contain hundreds of thousands of distinct CDR3 sequences, roughly three fifths of them seen just once; the ten biggest clones take up 25% to 30%. CDR1 and CDR2 from the germline V gene are LGHNA and YNFKEQ. The CDR3 sequence is 15 residues long. V was pared by 4 bases and J by 0 bases, with 2 bases of the junction left unmatched.

The sample taken for sequencing was blood. This clonotype was sampled from a man aged 40-49 years in good health. This sequence joins TRBV4-2 and TRBJ2-2; 7 nucleotides line up with TRBD1. The CDR3 region is CASSLDRANTGELFF. DNA for the CDR3: TGTGCCAGCAGCCTCGACAGGGCGAACACCGGGGAGCTGTTTTTT.